This T cell receptor (beta chain) is from a study of T cell repertoires in cytomegalovirus infection (dated by TCRdb to 2018 to 2020). About the study as a whole: Peptide stimulations targeted recently identified HLA-C-restricted CMV epitopes, whose presentation resists viral immunomodulation, together with well-studied HLA-B-restricted epitopes. Donor HLA type was relevant to the analysis, because carriage of CMV infection together with the matching HLA type was indicated by public TCR beta signatures.

Explained via the paper, the treatment or condition label denotes: in vitro stimulation with specific CMV peptide epitopes to enrich CMV-specific T cells. The germline V gene encodes CDR1 MGHRA and CDR2 YSYEKL. Inclusive of the bounding cysteine and phenylalanine, the CDR3 is 15 residues long. Left in the record is the CDR3 DNA by itself, 45 bases read in frame from the first base. At the junction V is shortened by 4 bases and J by 7 bases; bases outside the gene matches: 9. Overall study results and their limits: The ex vivo response was dominated by HLA-C-restricted CMV-specific TCR beta clonotypes, and the single most frequent clonotype in two of eight donors was supplied by these HLA-C-restricted clonotypes. Carriers of CMV infection plus the relevant HLA type were discriminated by the cumulative frequency of public TCR beta family members in the study cohort and in an independent approximately 340-donor cohort.

Sequencing was carried out with an Illumina HiSeq 1500. Using fastp at Q25 and MiXCR, TCRdb reprocessed the public reads and kept productive beta chains. One record per CDR3 amino acid sequence lists the most common genes and DNA. This sample comprises about 830,000 distinct CDR3 sequences, 30% to 35% of them detected only once. The biggest ten clones account for roughly 12% of the sample. On this clonotype itself: Its antigen remains undetermined. Base qualities are not provided; no much larger clone lies one nucleotide away.

The sample in question was cultured CD8+ T cells from PBMCs, obtained from culture after CMV antigen stimulation. This TCR was recovered from a human donor in good health (CMV status not recorded). Some clones in this sample may be carry-over from other donors' samples. Here the chain combines TRBV4-1 and TRBJ1-4, with 7 bases in between that match TRBD1. The DNA sequence reads TGCGCCAGCAGCCCCTCGACAGGGATAAGTGAAAAACTGTTTTTT. It specifies CASSPSTGISEKLFF.